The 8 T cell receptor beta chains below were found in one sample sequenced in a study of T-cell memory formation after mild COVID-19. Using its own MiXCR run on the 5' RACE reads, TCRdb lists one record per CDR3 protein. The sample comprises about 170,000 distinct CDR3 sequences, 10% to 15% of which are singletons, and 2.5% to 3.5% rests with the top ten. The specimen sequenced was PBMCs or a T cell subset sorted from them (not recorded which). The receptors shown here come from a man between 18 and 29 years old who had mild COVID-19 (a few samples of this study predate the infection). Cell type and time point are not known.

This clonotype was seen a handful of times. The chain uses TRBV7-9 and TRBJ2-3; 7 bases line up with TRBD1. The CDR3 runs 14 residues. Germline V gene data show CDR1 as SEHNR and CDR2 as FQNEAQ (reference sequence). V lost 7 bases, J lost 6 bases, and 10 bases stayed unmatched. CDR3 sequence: CASTRRQGDDTQYF. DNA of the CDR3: TGTGCCAGCACCAGACGACAGGGCGACGATACGCAGTATTTT.

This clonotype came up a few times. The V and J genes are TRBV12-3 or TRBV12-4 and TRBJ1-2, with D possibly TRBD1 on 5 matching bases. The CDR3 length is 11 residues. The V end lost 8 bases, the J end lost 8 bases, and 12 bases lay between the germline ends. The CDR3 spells CASALKGGYTF. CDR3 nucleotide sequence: TGTGCCAGCGCCCTTAAGGGGGGCTACACCTTC.

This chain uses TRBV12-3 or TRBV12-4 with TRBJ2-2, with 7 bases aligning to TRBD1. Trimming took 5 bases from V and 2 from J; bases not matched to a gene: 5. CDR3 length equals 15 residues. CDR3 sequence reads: CASSLRDSNTGELFF. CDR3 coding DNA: TGTGCCAGCAGTCTCCGGGACAGTAACACCGGGGAGCTGTTTTTT.

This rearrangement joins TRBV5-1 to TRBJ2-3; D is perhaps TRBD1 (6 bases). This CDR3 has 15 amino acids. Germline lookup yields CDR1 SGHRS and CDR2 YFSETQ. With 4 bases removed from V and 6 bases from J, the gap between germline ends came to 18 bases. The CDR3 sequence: CASSLQGLGVDTQYF. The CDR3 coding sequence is TGCGCCAGCAGCCTACAGGGTTTGGGAGTGGATACGCAGTATTTT.

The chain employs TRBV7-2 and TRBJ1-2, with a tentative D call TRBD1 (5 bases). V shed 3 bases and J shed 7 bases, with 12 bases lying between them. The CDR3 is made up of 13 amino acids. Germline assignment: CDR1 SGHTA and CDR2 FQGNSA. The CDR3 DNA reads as TGTGCCAGCAGCTTCGAAGCAGGGCCTGGCTACACCTTC. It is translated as CASSFEAGPGYTF.

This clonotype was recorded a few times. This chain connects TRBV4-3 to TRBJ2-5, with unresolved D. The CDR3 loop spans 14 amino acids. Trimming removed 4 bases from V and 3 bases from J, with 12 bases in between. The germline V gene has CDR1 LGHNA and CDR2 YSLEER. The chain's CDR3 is CASSPSDRKETQYF. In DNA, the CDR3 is TGCGCCAGCAGCCCCTCCGACCGAAAAGAGACCCAGTACTTC.

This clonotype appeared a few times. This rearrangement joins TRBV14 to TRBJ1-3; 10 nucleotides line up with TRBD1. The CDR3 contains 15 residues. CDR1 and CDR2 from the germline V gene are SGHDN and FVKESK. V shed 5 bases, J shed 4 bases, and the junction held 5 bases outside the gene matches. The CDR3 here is CASSRQGAGGNTIYF. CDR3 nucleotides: TGTGCCAGCAGCAGACAGGGGGCGGGCGGAAACACCATATATTTT.

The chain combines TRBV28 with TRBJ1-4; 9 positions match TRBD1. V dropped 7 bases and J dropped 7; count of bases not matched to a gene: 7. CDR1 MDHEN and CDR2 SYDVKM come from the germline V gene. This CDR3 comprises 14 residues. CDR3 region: CASTIRDRVEKLFF. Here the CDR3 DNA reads TGTGCCAGCACAATCCGGGACAGGGTTGAAAAACTGTTTTTT.